The rows below give T cell receptor beta chains drawn from one sample of a study of beta chain features in type 1 diabetes. Some clones are missing from TCRdb's copy, which holds only in-frame ones; the method was immunoSEQ multiplex PCR. The sample has roughly 180,000 clones; about 12% are singletons. Sequences were obtained from central memory CD4+ T cells from blood. These receptors all stem from a woman younger than 30 in good health. Each CDR3 is given with its conserved first and last residue. Fields, in order: D gene, clone size, V gene, J gene, CDR3 protein, CDR3 DNA. D genes are given only for firm matches. Expanded clones get a size class; other rows say once, few or many, or leave the size out.

TRBD2	few	TRBV18	TRBJ2-7	CASSPGLAGKYEQYF	TGTGCCAGCTCACCTGGACTAGCAGGGAAATACGAGCAGTACTTC
TRBD1	few	TRBV10-3	TRBJ1-2	CAISESIGTEYGYTF	TGTGCCATCAGTGAGTCAATTGGGACAGAGTATGGCTACACCTTC
TRBD2	.	TRBV5-1	TRBJ2-3	CASSLVTSGIEDTQYF	TGCGCCAGCAGCCTGGTGACTAGCGGGATTGAAGATACGCAGTATTTT
.	few	TRBV5-4	TRBJ2-6	CASSLGQISSGANVLTF	TGTGCCAGCAGCTTGGGCCAGATCAGCTCTGGGGCCAACGTCCTGACTTTC
TRBD2	few	TRBV4-2	TRBJ2-3	CASSQAGGSTDTQYF	TGTGCCAGCAGCCAAGCGGGAGGGAGCACAGATACGCAGTATTTT
.	.	TRBV14	TRBJ2-1	CASSPLGSASNEQFF	TGTGCCAGCAGCCCCCTTGGTAGCGCGAGTAATGAGCAGTTCTTC
.	.	TRBV9	TRBJ1-1	CASSTGTRDTEAFF	TGTGCCAGCAGCACGGGCACTAGGGACACTGAAGCTTTCTTT
TRBD2	few	TRBV6-1	TRBJ2-2	CASRGLAGTVGELFF	TGTGCCAGCAGAGGACTAGCGGGAACGGTCGGGGAGCTGTTTTTT
TRBD1	few	TRBV27	TRBJ1-2	CATRGTANYGYTF	TGTGCCACCAGGGGGACTGCGAACTATGGCTACACCTTC
.	many	TRBV5-4	TRBJ2-3	CASSAGGTSTDTQYF	TGTGCCAGCAGCGCTGGGGGGACTAGCACAGATACGCAGTATTTT
TRBD2	few	TRBV7-2	TRBJ2-1	CASSLAFTGLAGGNEQFF	TGTGCCAGCAGCCTCGCCTTTACGGGACTAGCGGGAGGGAATGAGCAGTTCTTC
.	.	TRBV7-2	TRBJ2-3	CASSLYRTVSTDTQYF	TGTGCCAGCAGCTTATATCGGACAGTGAGCACAGATACGCAGTATTTT
TRBD2	.	TRBV30	TRBJ2-7	CAWSGGGNYEQYF	TGTGCCTGGTCTGGGGGAGGGAACTACGAGCAGTACTTC
TRBD2	.	TRBV19	TRBJ2-7	CASQSGGTSYEQYF	TGTGCCAGTCAGAGCGGGGGGACCTCCTACGAGCAGTACTTC
TRBD1	few	TRBV5-8	TRBJ1-1	CASSLSGQGGTEAFF	TGTGCCAGCAGCCTGTCGGGACAGGGAGGGACTGAAGCTTTCTTT
.	.	TRBV14	TRBJ2-3	CASSQDHRAVSTDTQYF	TGTGCCAGCAGCCAAGATCATCGAGCGGTGAGCACAGATACGCAGTATTTT
.	.	TRBV29-1	TRBJ1-1	CSVVPREGMNTEAFF	TGCAGCGTTGTCCCCAGGGAAGGGATGAACACTGAAGCTTTCTTT
.	few	TRBV5-1	TRBJ2-1	CASSPGGIYNEQFF	TGCGCCAGCAGCCCAGGTGGTATCTACAATGAGCAGTTCTTC
TRBD1	.	TRBV7-2	TRBJ2-1	CASSLGTGGRYEQFF	TGTGCCAGCAGCCTAGGGACAGGGGGGAGGTATGAGCAGTTCTTC
.	.	TRBV30	TRBJ2-7	CAWSPGAYEQYF	TGTGCCTGGTCTCCAGGGGCTTACGAGCAGTACTTC
.	many	TRBV10-3	TRBJ2-5	CAISGNEETQYF	TGTGCCATCAGTGGAAACGAGGAGACCCAGTACTTC
.	few	TRBV14	TRBJ2-7	CASSQGFTGTYEQYF	TGTGCCAGCAGCCAAGGGTTTACAGGCACCTACGAGCAGTACTTC
.	few	TRBV27	TRBJ2-7	CASRTVPSEQYF	TGTGCCAGCAGGACAGTTCCTAGTGAGCAGTACTTC
.	few	TRBV25-1	TRBJ1-4	CASSPPARSNEKLFF	TGTGCCAGCAGTCCCCCGGCGAGGTCTAATGAAAAACTGTTTTTT
TRBD2	few	TRBV25-1	TRBJ2-7	CASSGLAGMSYEQYF	TGTGCCAGCAGTGGGCTAGCGGGAATGTCCTACGAGCAGTACTTC
.	.	TRBV7-2	TRBJ1-5	CASSLDSLMNQPQHF	TGTGCCAGCAGCTTGGACAGCCTAATGAATCAGCCCCAGCATTTT
.	few	TRBV30	TRBJ1-3	CAWSGGSGNTIYF	TGTGCCTGGAGCGGTGGCTCTGGAAACACCATATATTTT
.	.	TRBV10-3	TRBJ1-1	CAISEQAAGEAFF	TGTGCCATCAGTGAGCAGGCTGCGGGTGAAGCTTTCTTT
.	few	TRBV5-6	TRBJ2-3	CASSFGRVPDTQYF	TGTGCCAGCAGCTTCGGCCGGGTACCAGATACGCAGTATTTT
TRBD2	few	TRBV11-3	TRBJ2-7	CASSLVAGAAYEQYF	TGTGCCAGCAGCCTCGTAGCGGGAGCAGCCTACGAGCAGTACTTC
.	.	TRBV11-1	TRBJ2-1	CASSLVERHNEQFF	TGTGCCAGCAGCTTGGTCGAGCGCCACAATGAGCAGTTCTTC
TRBD1	.	TRBV9	TRBJ1-1	CASSVATGVRQGTEAFF	TGTGCCAGCAGCGTAGCTACGGGGGTCCGACAGGGGACTGAAGCTTTCTTT
.	.	TRBV5-1	TRBJ2-5	CASSSGDEKTQYF	TGCGCCAGCAGCTCCGGGGATGAGAAGACCCAGTACTTC
TRBD2	.	TRBV7-6	TRBJ2-5	CASSRGGLGAETQYF	TGTGCCAGCAGCCGCGGGGGACTAGGTGCAGAGACCCAGTACTTC
.	.	TRBV21-1	TRBJ2-5	CASSVRAASGPQETQYF	TGTGCCAGCAGCGTCCGGGCCGCTAGCGGGCCTCAAGAGACCCAGTACTTC
.	few	TRBV4-1	TRBJ2-1	CASSQDPGGLVNEQFF	TGCGCCAGCAGCCAAGATCCCGGGGGGCTCGTCAATGAGCAGTTCTTC
.	few	TRBV28	TRBJ2-7	CASSLSTADSYEQYF	TGTGCCAGCAGTTTATCAACAGCAGACTCCTACGAGCAGTACTTC
.	.	TRBV29-1	TRBJ2-2	CSVEGHNTGELFF	TGCAGCGTTGAGGGGCACAACACCGGGGAGCTGTTTTTT
TRBD2	.	TRBV9	TRBJ2-5	CASSTGLAGVGETQYF	TGTGCCAGCAGCACGGGACTAGCGGGAGTGGGAGAGACCCAGTACTTC
TRBD1	.	TRBV29-1	TRBJ2-7	CSVEPTGAEQYF	TGCAGCGTTGAGCCCACAGGGGCCGAGCAGTACTTC
.	.	TRBV5-6	TRBJ2-7	CASSRLDSYEQYF	TGTGCCAGCAGCCGTCTAGATTCCTACGAGCAGTACTTC
.	few	TRBV30	TRBJ2-6	CAWNWRASGANVLTF	TGTGCCTGGAATTGGAGGGCGAGCGGGGCCAACGTCCTGACTTTC
.	few	TRBV9	TRBJ2-3	CASSVGVNLDTQYF	TGTGCCAGCAGCGTAGGCGTAAACTTAGATACGCAGTATTTT
.	few	TRBV7-9	TRBJ1-2	CASSLAGVGYTF	TGTGCCAGCAGCTTAGCCGGGGTTGGCTACACCTTC
.	.	TRBV28	TRBJ1-5	CASSRLIGTDQPQHF	TGTGCCAGCAGCCGTTTGATAGGAACAGATCAGCCCCAGCATTTT
TRBD1	few	TRBV7-9	TRBJ1-5	CASSWPGQGVFGRLQPQHF	TGTGCCAGCAGCTGGCCCGGACAGGGAGTTTTCGGTAGACTTCAGCCCCAGCATTTT
.	.	TRBV15	TRBJ1-1	CATSREGGQSAFF	TGTGCCACCAGCAGAGAAGGTGGACAGTCAGCTTTCTTT
.	few	TRBV7-2	TRBJ2-7	CASSLALPGALNPYF	TGTGCCAGCAGCTTAGCGCTACCAGGGGCCCTGAACCCGTACTTC
.	few	TRBV28	TRBJ2-7	CASSPGWASRGEQYF	TGTGCCAGCAGTCCAGGTTGGGCTAGCCGAGGCGAGCAGTACTTC
.	few	TRBV6-6	TRBJ2-1	CASSYFPDTAEQFF	TGTGCCAGCAGTTACTTCCCGGACACGGCGGAGCAGTTCTTC
TRBD1	.	TRBV6-1	TRBJ1-3	CASSTTDRAGNTIYF	TGTGCCAGCAGTACGACGGACAGGGCTGGAAACACCATATATTTT
TRBD1	few	TRBV5-6	TRBJ2-5	CASSLLAGQEKSYQETQYF	TGTGCCAGCAGCTTGTTGGCGGGACAGGAGAAATCGTACCAAGAGACCCAGTACTTC
.	few	TRBV5-4	TRBJ2-3	CASSLALQGRADTQYF	TGTGCCAGCAGCTTGGCTCTACAGGGAAGGGCAGATACGCAGTATTTT
TRBD2	.	TRBV18	TRBJ2-5	CASSPSGGREGETQYF	TGTGCCAGCTCACCATCGGGAGGCAGGGAGGGAGAGACCCAGTACTTC
.	.	TRBV5-4	TRBJ1-4	CASSSGAGIGNEKLFF	TGTGCCAGCAGCTCTGGCGCAGGGATTGGGAATGAAAAACTGTTTTTT
TRBD1	.	TRBV5-1	TRBJ2-1	CASSFSGTVNNEQFF	TGCGCCAGCAGCTTCTCCGGGACAGTTAACAATGAGCAGTTCTTC
TRBD1	few	TRBV5-6	TRBJ2-5	CASSGLGQPQETQYF	TGTGCCAGCAGCGGGTTGGGACAGCCCCAAGAGACCCAGTACTTC
.	few	TRBV30	TRBJ2-7	CAYGTSSYEQYF	TGTGCTTACGGGACAAGTTCCTACGAGCAGTACTTC
TRBD1	.	TRBV18	TRBJ2-1	CASSPRGQGTEQFF	TGTGCCAGCTCACCAAGAGGACAGGGGACTGAGCAGTTCTTC